This entry is about one TCR beta chain. As yet, its antigen is unknown. The repertoire was sequenced with immunoSEQ multiplex PCR; TCRdb's copy has only in-frame clones and lacks some. Here the sample spans about 150,000 clones, 85% to 90% being singletons. Germline CDR1 GTSNPN, CDR2 SVGIG (reference sequence). The CDR3 is made up of 15 amino acids. V lost 3 bases to trimming and J lost 4 bases, with 15 bases between them. The sample comes from a study of T cell responses to AZD1222 COVID-19 vaccine. Findings and limits, study-wide: Donors, mostly white British, included more females; clonal diversity was possibly underestimated. Reports say nearly half of spike-specific TCRs go after unmutated variant regions. Baseline testing showed seropositivity in only six AZD1222 recipients.

The rearrangement uses TRBV30 and TRBJ2-2; a possible D gene is TRBD1 (6 bases). The specimen was peripheral blood, collected 28 days after the second AZD1222 dose. The receptor's source is an adult who received the AZD1222 COVID-19 vaccine. The chain's CDR3 is CAWSGGQTPTGELFF. CDR3 DNA sequence: TGTGCCTGGAGCGGCGGACAGACCCCCACCGGGGAGCTGTTTTTT.